The 27 T cell receptor beta chains in this list originate from one sample, sequenced in a study of CD8+ T cells in alopecia areata. cDNA serving as the sequencing template came from extracted, reverse transcribed RNA. TCRdb's table, derived via immunoSEQ multiplex PCR, lists solely in-frame clones and lacks some. The data hold 250,000 or so clones, with approximately 61% observed a single time. Sequences were derived from CD4+ T cells sorted from blood, sampled at week 0. All receptors derive from a human donor with alopecia areata.

The sample holds a few counts of this clone. The chain is built from TRBV29-1 and TRBJ2-3; a weak D match, TRBD2 (5 bases). The CDR3 has 13 amino acids. The V gene's germline CDR1 is SQVTM and CDR2 ANQGSEA. Trimming removed 7 bases at V and 2 bases at J, with 13 bases between. CDR3 sequence: CSAKSGFTDTQYF. The CDR3 DNA reads as TGCAGCGCCAAAAGCGGTTTCACAGATACGCAGTATTTT.

A few counts support this clone. This chain connects TRBV7-8 to TRBJ1-5; D is possibly TRBD1 (5 bases). The germline V gene encodes CDR1 SGHVS and CDR2 FQNEAQ. Trimming cost V 3 bases and J 2 bases, with 8 bases left between them. The CDR3 runs to 14 residues. The CDR3 spells CASSFREGNQPQHF. The CDR3 nucleotides are TGTGCCAGCAGCTTCAGGGAGGGCAATCAGCCCCAGCATTTT.

The chain joins TRBV9 to TRBJ1-6; perhaps TRBD1 as D (5 bases). CDR1 SGDLS and CDR2 YYNGEE come from the germline V gene. The V gene lost 3 bases and the J gene lost 11 bases, with 12 bases spanning the gap. The CDR3 is 13 residues long. CDR3 nucleotides: TGTGCCAGCAGCGCCAGCGGGGGTCCACCCCTCCACTTT. Translating it yields CASSASGGPPLHF.

V and J are TRBV9 and TRBJ2-3; possibly TRBD1 or TRBD2 for D (5 bases each). The CDR3 is 15 residues long. Germline V gene sequence: CDR1 SGDLS, CDR2 YYNGEE. V shed 3 bases and J shed 6 bases, with 17 bases lying between them. Here the CDR3 DNA reads TGTGCCAGCAGCGCGGTCGGGGCCTGGGGTGATACGCAGTATTTT. Translation: CASSAVGAWGDTQYF.

On this clone: At the DNA level, this CDR3 is encoded by other sequences in the same sample as well. J is TRBJ2-7 and V is TRBV5-1; D not resolved. The CDR3 consists of 11 residues. The germline gives CDR1 SGHRS, CDR2 YFSETQ. V lost 0 bases to trimming and J lost 5 bases, with 3 bases between them. The CDR3 DNA sequence: TGCGCCAGCAGCTTGGTTGACGAGCAGTACTTC. This gives the protein CASSLVDEQYF.

The DNA for the CDR3 is TGTGCCAGCACGGACCGATTCGAGCAGTACTTC. Its translation is CASTDRFEQYF. The J gene is TRBJ2-7, the V gene TRBV18; D remains unclear. The V and J ends lost 8 bases and 6 bases respectively, with 11 bases between them. Germline V gene lookup returns CDR1 KGHSH and CDR2 LQKENI. The CDR3 covers 11 residues.

The J gene is TRBJ2-3, the V gene TRBV7-9; D ambiguous. This CDR3 has 14 amino acids. CDR1 and CDR2 (germline): SEHNR, FQNEAQ (reference sequence). The V end was cut by 5 bases, the J end by 3 bases, with 12 bases between. The CDR3 region is CASSGVSVTDTQYF. CDR3 nucleotide sequence: TGTGCCAGCAGCGGGGTCTCTGTAACAGATACGCAGTATTTT.

This clone was seen a handful of times. V is TRBV7-8 and J is TRBJ2-7, with 11 bases that match TRBD2. CDR3 length: 16 amino acids. Germline assignment: CDR1 SGHVS and CDR2 FQNEAQ. V was pared by 5 bases and J by 3 bases, with 9 bases of the junction left unmatched. Written as DNA, the CDR3 is TGTGCCAGCAGCCTAGGACTAGCGGGTGGGAACTACGAGCAGTACTTC. Protein: CASSLGLAGGNYEQYF.

There are a few counts of this clone. In the same sample, other DNA sequences code for this CDR3. This chain connects TRBV5-1 to TRBJ2-3; D gene unclear. The CDR3 loop spans 12 amino acids. The germline V and J ends were trimmed by 0 bases and 5 bases, with 4 bases remaining between them. Germline lookup yields CDR1 SGHRS and CDR2 YFSETQ. The CDR3 sequence: CASSLEGDTQYF. Written as DNA, the CDR3 is TGCGCCAGCAGCTTGGAGGGAGATACGCAGTATTTT.

The chain recombines TRBV5-4 with TRBJ1-5; 7 positions match TRBD1. Germline lookup yields CDR1 SGHNT and CDR2 YYREEE (reference sequence). Losses at the gene ends were 2 bases for V and 2 bases for J; bases not matched to a gene: 1. This CDR3 has 14 residues. Here the CDR3 reads CASSFTGGNQPQHF. DNA for the CDR3: TGTGCCAGCAGCTTCACAGGGGGCAATCAGCCCCAGCATTTT. Variable domain in full (rest from reference TRBV5-4 and TRBJ1-5): ETGVTQSPTHLIKTRGQQVTLRCSSQSGHNTVSWYQQALGQGPQFIFQYYREEENGRGNFPPRFSGLQFPNYSSELNVNALELDDSALYLCASSFTGGNQPQHFGDGTRLSIL.

This chain connects TRBV15 to TRBJ2-7, with TRBD1 matching 8 bases. The CDR3 loop spans 13 amino acids. With V trimmed by 6 bases and J by 1 base, 2 bases remained unmatched. CDR1 and CDR2 from the germline V gene are LNHNV and YYDKDF (reference sequence). The CDR3 bases are TGTGCCACCAGGAGGACAGGGTCCTACGAGCAGTACTTC. Translation: CATRRTGSYEQYF.

The rearrangement uses TRBV7-3 and TRBJ2-7; D is unresolved. Deletions cut 5 bases from V and 0 bases from J, with 14 bases between. The germline CDR1 and CDR2 sequences are SGHTA and FQGTGA. This CDR3 has 15 residues. The DNA for the CDR3 is TGTGCCAGCAGCCTAGATGCCGGATTCTCCTACGAGCAGTACTTC. Its protein product is CASSLDAGFSYEQYF.

The V gene is TRBV5-4, the J gene TRBJ2-6; TRBD1 matches 7 bases. CDR3 length: 18 amino acids. In germline, CDR1 is SGHNT, CDR2 YYREEE (reference sequence). V gave up 4 bases and J gave up 0 bases; unmatched junction bases: 10. The CDR3 bases are TGTGCCAGCAGCATAGAGGGGGCGCGGATCTCTGGGGCCAACGTCCTGACTTTC. Translated: CASSIEGARISGANVLTF.

The chain recombines TRBV30 with TRBJ1-2; D gene ambiguous. This CDR3 spans 13 amino acids. CDR1 is GTSNPN and CDR2 is SVGIG in the germline V gene (reference sequence). Trimming pared 0 bases from V and 4 bases from J, leaving 9 bases between. The CDR3 nucleotides are TGTGCCTGGAGTGTGGTAGGGATCTATGGCTACACCTTC. As protein: CAWSVVGIYGYTF. The complete variable domain, with remaining parts taken from reference TRBV30 and TRBJ1-2, reads SQTIHQWPATLVQPVGSPLSLECTVEGTSNPNLYWYRQAAGRGLQLLFYSVGIGQISSEVPQNLSASRPQDRQFILSSKKLLLSDSGFYLCAWSVVGIYGYTFGSGTRLTVV.

This rearrangement joins TRBV2 to TRBJ2-2; 9 positions match TRBD1. J was trimmed by 0 bases and V by 7 bases; bases with no gene match: 3. The CDR3 loop spans 15 amino acids. Germline CDR1 is SNHLY and CDR2 is FYNNEI. The CDR3 protein is CASKGQGSNTGELFF. CDR3 coding DNA: TGTGCCAGCAAGGGACAGGGCTCGAACACCGGGGAGCTGTTTTTT.

The chain uses TRBV29-1 and TRBJ2-3; D not resolved. V shed 4 bases and J shed 1 base, with 18 bases lying between them. This CDR3 contains 16 residues. Germline V gene lookup returns CDR1 SQVTM and CDR2 ANQGSEA. The CDR3 loop reads CSVGGSFGFGTDTQYF. In nucleotides, the CDR3 is TGCAGCGTTGGTGGGTCCTTCGGGTTTGGCACAGATACGCAGTATTTT.

The chain couples TRBV29-1 to TRBJ2-5, with D perhaps matching TRBD1 (6 bases). CDR3 length: 13 amino acids. Trimming took 5 bases from V and 1 from J, leaving 11 bases between them. Germline lookup yields CDR1 SQVTM and CDR2 ANQGSEA. The DNA for the CDR3 is TGCAGCGTTCCCCGGGACACCCAAGAGACCCAGTACTTC. Protein: CSVPRDTQETQYF. The full variable domain, completed using reference TRBV29-1 and TRBJ2-5, is SAVISQKPSRDICQRGTSLTIQCQVDSQVTMMFWYRQQPGQSLTLIATANQGSEATYESGFVIDKFPISRPNLTFSTLTVSNMSPEDSSIYLCSVPRDTQETQYFGPGTRLLVL.

The chain couples TRBV18 to TRBJ2-1; 9 nucleotides align to TRBD1. Germline CDR1 is KGHSH and CDR2 is LQKENI. The CDR3 contains 16 residues. V lost 4 bases and J lost 3; bases outside the gene matches: 7. CDR3: CASSLSGTGIYNEQFF. The CDR3 region has the DNA TGTGCCAGCTCACTCTCCGGGACAGGGATCTACAATGAGCAGTTCTTC.

This clone has a count of ten or more. This CDR3 reads CASSAGSSYEQYF. The CDR3 DNA sequence: TGTGCCAGCAGTGCAGGGAGCTCCTACGAGCAGTACTTC. V and J are TRBV28 and TRBJ2-7, with D possibly being TRBD1 or TRBD2 (5 bases each). The CDR3 has 13 amino acids. V was shortened by 5 bases and J by 0 bases, with 8 bases between the two germline ends. Germline assignment: CDR1 MDHEN and CDR2 SYDVKM.

The chain employs TRBV30 and TRBJ2-5; no definite D call. The CDR3 runs 13 residues. CDR1 GTSNPN and CDR2 SVGIG come from the germline V gene (reference sequence). The V end lost 2 bases, the J end lost 1 base, and 8 bases lay between the germline ends. The CDR3 sequence is CAWSNGGQETQYF. The CDR3 DNA reads as TGTGCCTGGAGTAATGGCGGCCAAGAGACCCAGTACTTC. The complete variable domain, with remaining parts taken from reference TRBV30 and TRBJ2-5, reads SQTIHQWPATLVQPVGSPLSLECTVEGTSNPNLYWYRQAAGRGLQLLFYSVGIGQISSEVPQNLSASRPQDRQFILSSKKLLLSDSGFYLCAWSNGGQETQYFGPGTRLLVL.

The CDR3 here is CASIEGNGYTF. DNA of the CDR3: TGTGCCAGCATAGAGGGAAATGGCTACACCTTC. The gene calls are TRBV2 and TRBJ1-2; unclear D gene. V was pared by 7 bases and J by 6 bases, with 9 bases between. CDR1 is SNHLY and CDR2 is FYNNEI in the germline V gene. The CDR3 is 11 residues long.

CDR3 bases: TGCGCCAGCAGCCTCGAGCGGGGTGAGCAGTTCTTC. It codes for CASSLERGEQFF. The chain employs TRBV5-1 and TRBJ2-1; 7 nucleotides align to TRBD2. Trimming at V came to 4 bases and at J to 9 bases, leaving 4 bases not matched to a gene. The CDR3 length is 12 residues. Germline V CDR1 and CDR2: SGHRS, YFSETQ. Drawing the rest from reference TRBV5-1 and TRBJ2-1, the complete variable domain is KAGVTQTPRYLIKTRGQQVTLSCSPISGHRSVSWYQQTPGQGLQFLFEYFSETQRNKGNFPGRFSGRQFSNSRSEMNVSTLELGDSALYLCASSLERGEQFFGPGTRLTVL.

This clone was counted a few times. The sample contains more than one DNA sequence encoding this CDR3. CDR3 loop: CASSPGSTDTQYF. The CDR3 nucleotides are TGTGCCAGCTCACCGGGGAGCACAGATACGCAGTATTTT. The V and J genes are TRBV18 and TRBJ2-3, with D unresolved. The ends were cut back, 3 bases at V and 0 bases at J, with 4 bases in the middle. The CDR3 has 13 amino acids. Germline-derived CDR1 and CDR2 are KGHSH and LQKENI.

This chain connects TRBV15 to TRBJ1-2; possible D gene TRBD1, 5 bases. V shed 0 bases and J shed 5 bases, with 13 bases lying between them. This CDR3 has 15 amino acids. Germline V gene data show CDR1 as LNHNV and CDR2 as YYDKDF (reference sequence). The DNA of the CDR3 is TGTGCCACCAGCAGAGATGTCGGGGCAGGGTATGGCTACACCTTC. Protein sequence: CATSRDVGAGYGYTF. Drawing the rest from reference TRBV15 and TRBJ1-2, the complete variable domain is DAMVIQNPRYQVTQFGKPVTLSCSQTLNHNVMYWYQQKSSQAPKLLFHYYDKDFNNEADTPDNFQSRRPNTSFCFLDIRSPGLGDTAMYLCATSRDVGAGYGYTFGSGTRLTVV.

The CDR3 sequence: CASSVVSSGGETQYF. DNA of the CDR3: TGTGCCAGCAGCGTAGTCTCTAGCGGGGGAGAGACCCAGTACTTC. The chain uses TRBV9 and TRBJ2-5, with 10 nucleotides matching TRBD2. J was trimmed by 4 bases and V by 0 bases; bases with no gene match: 3. This CDR3 has 15 amino acids. The germline CDR1 and CDR2 sequences are SGDLS and YYNGEE. Full variable domain (rest looked up from reference TRBV9 and TRBJ2-5): DSGVTQTPKHLITATGQRVTLRCSPRSGDLSVYWYQQSLDQGLQFLIQYYNGEERAKGNILERFSAQQFPDLHSELNLSSLELGDSALYFCASSVVSSGGETQYFGPGTRLLVL.

CDR3 in DNA: TGTGCCTGGATCGAGGCGAAAAATGAGCAGTTCTTC. This sequence encodes CAWIEAKNEQFF. The chain joins TRBV30 to TRBJ2-1; D call uncertain. Between the trimmed V and J ends, which lost 4 bases and 7 bases, there was a span of 11 bases. The CDR3 consists of 12 residues. Looked up from germline, CDR1 is GTSNPN and CDR2 is SVGIG (reference sequence).

The chain carries TRBV27 and TRBJ1-1; TRBD1 might be the D (6 bases). CDR1 is MNHEY and CDR2 is SMNVEV in the germline V gene (reference sequence). The CDR3 is 14 amino acids. V dropped 5 bases and J dropped 5 bases, with 15 bases sitting between them. CDR3 DNA sequence: TGTGCCAGCAGTCCCGGGGGCTATAGGACTGAAGCTTTCTTT. Its protein product is CASSPGGYRTEAFF.